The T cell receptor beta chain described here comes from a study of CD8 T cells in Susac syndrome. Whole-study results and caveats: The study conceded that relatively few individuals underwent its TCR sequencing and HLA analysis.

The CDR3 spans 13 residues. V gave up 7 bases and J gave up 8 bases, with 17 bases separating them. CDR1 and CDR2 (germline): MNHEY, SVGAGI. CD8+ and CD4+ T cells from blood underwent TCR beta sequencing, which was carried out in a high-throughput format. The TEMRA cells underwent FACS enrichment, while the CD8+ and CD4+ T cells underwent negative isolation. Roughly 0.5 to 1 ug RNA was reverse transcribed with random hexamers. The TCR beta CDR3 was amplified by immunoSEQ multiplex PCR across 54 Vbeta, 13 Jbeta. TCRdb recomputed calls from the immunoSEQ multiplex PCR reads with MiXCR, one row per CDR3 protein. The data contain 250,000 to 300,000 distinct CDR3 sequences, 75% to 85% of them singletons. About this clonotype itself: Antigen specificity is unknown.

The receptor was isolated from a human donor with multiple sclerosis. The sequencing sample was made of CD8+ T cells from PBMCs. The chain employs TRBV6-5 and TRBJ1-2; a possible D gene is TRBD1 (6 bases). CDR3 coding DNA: TGTGCCAGCAATCGAGGGGGAAAGGAGGGCTACACCTTC. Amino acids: CASNRGGKEGYTF.